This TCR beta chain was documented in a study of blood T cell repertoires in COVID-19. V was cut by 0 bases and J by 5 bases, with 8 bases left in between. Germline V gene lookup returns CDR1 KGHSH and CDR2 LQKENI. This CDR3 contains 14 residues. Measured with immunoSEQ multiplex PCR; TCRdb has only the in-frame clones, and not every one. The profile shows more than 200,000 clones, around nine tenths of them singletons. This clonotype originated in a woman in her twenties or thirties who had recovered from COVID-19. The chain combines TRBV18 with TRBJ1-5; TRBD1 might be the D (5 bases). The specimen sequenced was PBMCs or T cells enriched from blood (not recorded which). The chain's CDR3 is CASSPPGGDQPQHF. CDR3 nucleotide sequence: TGTGCCAGCTCACCACCGGGGGGGGATCAGCCCCAGCATTTT.